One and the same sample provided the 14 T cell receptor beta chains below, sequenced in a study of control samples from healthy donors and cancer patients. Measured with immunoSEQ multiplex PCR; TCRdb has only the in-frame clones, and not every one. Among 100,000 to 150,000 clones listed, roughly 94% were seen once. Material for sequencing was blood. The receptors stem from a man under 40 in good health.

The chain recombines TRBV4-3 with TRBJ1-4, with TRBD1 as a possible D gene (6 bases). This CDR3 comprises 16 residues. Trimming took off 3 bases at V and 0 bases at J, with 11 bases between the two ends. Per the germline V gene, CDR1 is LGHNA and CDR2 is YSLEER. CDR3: CASSQNRVTTNEKLFF. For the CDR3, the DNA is TGCGCCAGCAGCCAGAACAGGGTAACAACTAATGAAAAACTGTTTTTT.

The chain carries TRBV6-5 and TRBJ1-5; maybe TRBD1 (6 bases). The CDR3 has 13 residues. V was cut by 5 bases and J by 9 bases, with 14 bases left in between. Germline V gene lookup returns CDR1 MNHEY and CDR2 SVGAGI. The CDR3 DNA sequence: TGTGCCAGCAGTCCCCAAACAGGGCTGCCCCAGCATTTT. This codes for CASSPQTGLPQHF.

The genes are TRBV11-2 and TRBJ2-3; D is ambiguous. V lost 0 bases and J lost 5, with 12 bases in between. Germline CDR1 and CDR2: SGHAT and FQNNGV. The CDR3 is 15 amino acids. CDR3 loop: CASSLDSRSGDTQYF. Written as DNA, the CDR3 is TGTGCCAGCAGCTTAGATTCGCGGTCCGGAGATACGCAGTATTTT. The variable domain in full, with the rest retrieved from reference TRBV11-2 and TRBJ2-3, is EAGVAQSPRYKIIEKRQSVAFWCNPISGHATLYWYQQILGQGPKLLIQFQNNGVVDDSQLPKDRFSAERLKGVDSTLKIQPAKLEDSAVYLCASSLDSRSGDTQYFGPGTRLTVL.

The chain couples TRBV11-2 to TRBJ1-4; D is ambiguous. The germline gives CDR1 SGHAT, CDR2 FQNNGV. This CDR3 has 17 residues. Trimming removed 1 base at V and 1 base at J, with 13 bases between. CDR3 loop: CASSLGVSYGTNEKLFF. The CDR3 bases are TGTGCCAGCAGCTTAGGCGTCAGCTACGGAACTAATGAAAAACTGTTTTTT.

The CDR3 loop reads CASSFPSTDTQYF. The CDR3 DNA follows: TGTGCCAGCAGTTTTCCTAGCACAGATACGCAGTATTTT. The chain links TRBV27 to TRBJ2-3; D call uncertain. From germline, CDR1 is MNHEY and CDR2 SMNVEV (reference sequence). The V end was cut by 3 bases, the J end by 0 bases, with 4 bases between. This CDR3 comprises 13 residues.

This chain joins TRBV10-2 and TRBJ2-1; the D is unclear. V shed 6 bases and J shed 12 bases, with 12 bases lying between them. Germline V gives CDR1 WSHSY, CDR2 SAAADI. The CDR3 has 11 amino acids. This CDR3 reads CASRDLEWQFF. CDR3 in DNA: TGCGCCAGCAGAGACCTCGAATGGCAGTTCTTC.

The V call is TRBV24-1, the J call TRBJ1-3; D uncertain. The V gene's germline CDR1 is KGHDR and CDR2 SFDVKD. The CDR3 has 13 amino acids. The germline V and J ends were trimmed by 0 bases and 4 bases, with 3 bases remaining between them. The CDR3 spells CATSDLRGNTIYF. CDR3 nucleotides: TGTGCCACCAGTGATTTGAGGGGAAACACCATATATTTT.

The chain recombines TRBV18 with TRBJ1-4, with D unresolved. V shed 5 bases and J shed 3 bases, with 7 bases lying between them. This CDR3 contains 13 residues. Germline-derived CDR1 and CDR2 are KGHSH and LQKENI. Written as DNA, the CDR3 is TGTGCCAGCTCAAAGGACCCTAATGAAAAACTGTTTTTT. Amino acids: CASSKDPNEKLFF.

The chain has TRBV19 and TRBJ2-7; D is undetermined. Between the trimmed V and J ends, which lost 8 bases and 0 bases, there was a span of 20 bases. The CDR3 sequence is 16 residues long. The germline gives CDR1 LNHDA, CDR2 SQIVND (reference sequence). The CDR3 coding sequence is TGTGCCAGTTCTCCCTTAGGGCGGATTTACTCCTACGAGCAGTACTTC. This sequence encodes CASSPLGRIYSYEQYF.

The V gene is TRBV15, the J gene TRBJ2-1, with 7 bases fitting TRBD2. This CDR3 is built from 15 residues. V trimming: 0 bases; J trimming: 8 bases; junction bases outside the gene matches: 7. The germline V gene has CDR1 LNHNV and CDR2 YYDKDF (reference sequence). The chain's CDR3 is CATSRDRTAGDEQFF. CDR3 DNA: TGTGCCACCAGCAGAGATCGGACCGCGGGGGATGAGCAGTTCTTC.

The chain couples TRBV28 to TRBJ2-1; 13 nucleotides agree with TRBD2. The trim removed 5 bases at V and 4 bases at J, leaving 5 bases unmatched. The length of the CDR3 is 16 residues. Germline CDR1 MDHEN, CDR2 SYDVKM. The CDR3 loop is CASSTRTSGGYNEQFF. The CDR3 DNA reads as TGTGCCAGCAGTACGCGGACTAGCGGGGGATACAATGAGCAGTTCTTC.

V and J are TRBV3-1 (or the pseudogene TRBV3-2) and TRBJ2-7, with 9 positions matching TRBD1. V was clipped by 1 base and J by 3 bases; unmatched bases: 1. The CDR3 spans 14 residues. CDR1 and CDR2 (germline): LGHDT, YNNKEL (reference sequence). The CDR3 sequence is CASSQATGGYEQYF. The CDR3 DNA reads TGTGCCAGCAGCCAAGCGACAGGGGGCTACGAGCAGTACTTC.

CDR3 region: CASSLDPSGVSSYEQYF. The DNA of the CDR3 is TGCGCCAGCAGCTTGGACCCTAGCGGGGTCAGCTCCTACGAGCAGTACTTC. This rearrangement joins TRBV5-1 to TRBJ2-7; 9 positions match TRBD2. CDR1 is SGHRS and CDR2 is YFSETQ in the germline V gene. V lost 0 bases to trimming and J lost 0 bases; unmatched junction nucleotides: 7. The CDR3 consists of 17 residues.

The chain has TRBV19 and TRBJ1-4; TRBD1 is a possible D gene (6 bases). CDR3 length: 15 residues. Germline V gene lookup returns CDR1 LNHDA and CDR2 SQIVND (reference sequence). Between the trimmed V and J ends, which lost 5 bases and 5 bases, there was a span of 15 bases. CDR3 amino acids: CASSSLGTGNEKLFF. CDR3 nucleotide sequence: TGTGCCAGTAGTTCCCTGGGAACAGGGAATGAAAAACTGTTTTTT.